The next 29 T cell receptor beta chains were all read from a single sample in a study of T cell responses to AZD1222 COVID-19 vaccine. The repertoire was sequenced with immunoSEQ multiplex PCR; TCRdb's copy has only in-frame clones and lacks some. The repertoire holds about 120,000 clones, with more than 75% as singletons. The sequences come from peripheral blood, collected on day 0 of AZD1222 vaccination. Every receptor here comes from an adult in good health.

CDR3 nucleotide sequence: TGCGCCAGCAGCCAAGTGTTCGGGGCTTTCTTT. Translation: CASSQVFGAFF. This chain uses TRBV4-1 with TRBJ1-1; D is undetermined. Germline V gene lookup returns CDR1 MGHRA and CDR2 YSYEKL. Between the trimmed V and J ends, which lost 1 base and 11 bases, there was a span of 8 bases. The CDR3 is 11 residues long.

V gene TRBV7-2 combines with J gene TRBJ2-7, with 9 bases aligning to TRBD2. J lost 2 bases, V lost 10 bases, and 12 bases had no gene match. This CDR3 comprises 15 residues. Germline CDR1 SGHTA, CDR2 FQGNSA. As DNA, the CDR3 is TGTGCCATCCTGCGGAGCGGGGGGACAGCCTACGAGCAGTACTTC. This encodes CAILRSGGTAYEQYF.

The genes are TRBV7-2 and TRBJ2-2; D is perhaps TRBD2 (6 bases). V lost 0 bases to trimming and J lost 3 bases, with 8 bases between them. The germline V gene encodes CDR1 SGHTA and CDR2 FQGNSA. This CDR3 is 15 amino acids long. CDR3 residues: CASSLAGGHTGELFF. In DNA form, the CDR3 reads TGTGCCAGCAGCTTAGCGGGGGGACACACCGGGGAGCTGTTTTTT.

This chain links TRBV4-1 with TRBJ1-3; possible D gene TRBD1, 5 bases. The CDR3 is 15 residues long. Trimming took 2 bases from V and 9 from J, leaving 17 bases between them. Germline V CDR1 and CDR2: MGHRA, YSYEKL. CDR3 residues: CASSQIGGGDGTIYF. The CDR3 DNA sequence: TGCGCCAGCAGCCAAATCGGGGGGGGAGATGGCACCATATATTTT.

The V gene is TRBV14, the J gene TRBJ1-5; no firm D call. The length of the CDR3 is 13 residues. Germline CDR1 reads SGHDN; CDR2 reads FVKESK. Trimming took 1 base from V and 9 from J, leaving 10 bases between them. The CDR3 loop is CASSQGTGMPQHF. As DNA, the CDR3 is TGTGCCAGCAGCCAAGGGACTGGTATGCCCCAGCATTTT.

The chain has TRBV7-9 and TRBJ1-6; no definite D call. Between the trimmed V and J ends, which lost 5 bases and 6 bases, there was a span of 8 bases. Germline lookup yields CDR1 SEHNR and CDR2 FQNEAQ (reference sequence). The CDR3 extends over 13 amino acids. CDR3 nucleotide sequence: TGTGCCAGCAGCCCCGGGAGTAATTCACCCCTCCACTTT. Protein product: CASSPGSNSPLHF. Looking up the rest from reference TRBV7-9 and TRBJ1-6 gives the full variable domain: DTGVSQNPRHKITKRGQNVTFRCDPISEHNRLYWYRQTLGQGPEFLTYFQNEAQLEKSRLLSDRFSAERPKGSFSTLEIQRTEQGDSAMYLCASSPGSNSPLHFGNGTRLTVT.

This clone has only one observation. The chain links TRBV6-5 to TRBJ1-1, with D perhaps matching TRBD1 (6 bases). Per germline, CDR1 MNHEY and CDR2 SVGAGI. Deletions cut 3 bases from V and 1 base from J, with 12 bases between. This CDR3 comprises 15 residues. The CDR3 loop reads CASSYWQGPNTEAFF. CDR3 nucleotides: TGTGCCAGCAGTTATTGGCAGGGGCCGAACACTGAAGCTTTCTTT.

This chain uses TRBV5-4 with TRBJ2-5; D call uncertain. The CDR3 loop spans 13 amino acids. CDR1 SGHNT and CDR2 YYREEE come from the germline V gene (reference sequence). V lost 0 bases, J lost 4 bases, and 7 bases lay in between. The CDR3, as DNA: TGTGCCAGCAGCTTGGAGCCGGGAGAGACCCAGTACTTC. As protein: CASSLEPGETQYF. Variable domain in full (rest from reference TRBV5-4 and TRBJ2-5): ETGVTQSPTHLIKTRGQQVTLRCSSQSGHNTVSWYQQALGQGPQFIFQYYREEENGRGNFPPRFSGLQFPNYSSELNVNALELDDSALYLCASSLEPGETQYFGPGTRLLVL.

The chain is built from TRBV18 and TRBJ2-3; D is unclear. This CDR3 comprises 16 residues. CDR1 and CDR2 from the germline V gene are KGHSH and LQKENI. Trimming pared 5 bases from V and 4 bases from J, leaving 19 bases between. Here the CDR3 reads CASSGVGGPTPDTQYF. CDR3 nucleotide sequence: TGTGCCAGCTCAGGGGTTGGCGGACCAACTCCAGATACGCAGTATTTT.

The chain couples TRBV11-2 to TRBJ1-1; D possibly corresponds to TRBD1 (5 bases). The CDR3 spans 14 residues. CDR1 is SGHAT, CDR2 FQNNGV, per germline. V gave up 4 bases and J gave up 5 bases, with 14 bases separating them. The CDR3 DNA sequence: TGTGCCAGCAGCTCCTGGGACCGCCTGACTGAAGCTTTCTTT. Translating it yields CASSSWDRLTEAFF.

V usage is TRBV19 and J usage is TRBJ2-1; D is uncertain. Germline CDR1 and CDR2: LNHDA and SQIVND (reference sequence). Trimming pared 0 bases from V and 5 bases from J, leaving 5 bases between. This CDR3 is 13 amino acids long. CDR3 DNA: TGTGCCAGTAGTATAGATATAAACAATGAGCAGTTCTTC. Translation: CASSIDINNEQFF. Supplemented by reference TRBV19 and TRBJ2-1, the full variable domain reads DGGITQSPKYLFRKEGQNVTLSCEQNLNHDAMYWYRQDPGQGLRLIYYSQIVNDFQKGDIAEGYSVSREKKESFPLTVTSAQKNPTAFYLCASSIDINNEQFFGPGTRLTVL.

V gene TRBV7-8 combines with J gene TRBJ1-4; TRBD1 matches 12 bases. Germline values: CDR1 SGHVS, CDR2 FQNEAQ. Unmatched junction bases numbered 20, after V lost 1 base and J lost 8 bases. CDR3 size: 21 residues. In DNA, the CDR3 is TGTGCCAGCAGCTTAGAGGGTTCGTGGGACAGGGGGCGGAAACCTCGGGAAAAACTGTTTTTT. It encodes CASSLEGSWDRGRKPREKLFF.

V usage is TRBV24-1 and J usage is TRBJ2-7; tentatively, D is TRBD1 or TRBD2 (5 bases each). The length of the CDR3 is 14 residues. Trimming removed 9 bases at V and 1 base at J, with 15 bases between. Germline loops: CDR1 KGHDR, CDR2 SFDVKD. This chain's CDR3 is CATFLGDQSYEQYF. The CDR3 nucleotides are TGTGCCACCTTTCTGGGGGACCAATCCTACGAGCAGTACTTC.

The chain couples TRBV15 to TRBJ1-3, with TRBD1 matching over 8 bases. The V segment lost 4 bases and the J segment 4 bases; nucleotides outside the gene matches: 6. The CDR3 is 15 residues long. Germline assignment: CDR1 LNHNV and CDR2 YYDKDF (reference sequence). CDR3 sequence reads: CATSIDRGRGNTIYF. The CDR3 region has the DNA TGTGCCACCAGCATAGACAGGGGCAGGGGAAACACCATATATTTT.

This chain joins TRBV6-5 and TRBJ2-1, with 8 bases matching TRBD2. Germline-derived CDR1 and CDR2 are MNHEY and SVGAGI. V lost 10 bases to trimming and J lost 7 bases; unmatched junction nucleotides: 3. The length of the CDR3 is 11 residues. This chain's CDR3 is CATAGVNEQFF. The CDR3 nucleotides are TGTGCCACAGCGGGGGTTAATGAGCAGTTCTTC.

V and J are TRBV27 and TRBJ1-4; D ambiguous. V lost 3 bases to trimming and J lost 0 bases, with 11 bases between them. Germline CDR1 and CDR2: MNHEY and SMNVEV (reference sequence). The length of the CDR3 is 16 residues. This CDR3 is CASSFLPTATNEKLFF. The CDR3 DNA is TGTGCCAGCAGTTTCTTGCCAACTGCAACTAATGAAAAACTGTTTTTT.

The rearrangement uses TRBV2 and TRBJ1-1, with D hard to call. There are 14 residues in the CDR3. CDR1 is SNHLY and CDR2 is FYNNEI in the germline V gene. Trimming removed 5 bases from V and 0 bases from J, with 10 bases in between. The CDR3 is CASSYKRVNTEAFF. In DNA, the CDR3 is TGTGCCAGCAGTTATAAGCGGGTGAACACTGAAGCTTTCTTT.

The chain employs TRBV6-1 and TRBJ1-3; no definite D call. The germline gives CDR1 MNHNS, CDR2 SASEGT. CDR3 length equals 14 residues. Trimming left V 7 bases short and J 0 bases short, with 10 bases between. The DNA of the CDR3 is TGTGCCAGCAAGGCGGGCACCTCTGGAAACACCATATATTTT. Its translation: CASKAGTSGNTIYF.

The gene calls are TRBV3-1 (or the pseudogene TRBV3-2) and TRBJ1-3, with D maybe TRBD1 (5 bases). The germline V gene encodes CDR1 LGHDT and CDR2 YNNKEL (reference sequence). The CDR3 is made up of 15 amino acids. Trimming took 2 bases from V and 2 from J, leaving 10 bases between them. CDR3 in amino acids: CASSQRDSPGNTIYF. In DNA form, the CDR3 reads TGTGCCAGCAGCCAAAGGGACTCGCCTGGAAACACCATATATTTT.

The CDR3 nucleotides are TGTGCCAGCAGGTGGGAGGCTACCTCATACGAGCAGTACTTC. As protein: CASRWEATSYEQYF. This chain uses TRBV6-5 with TRBJ2-7, with D perhaps matching TRBD2 (6 bases). CDR1 is MNHEY and CDR2 is SVGAGI in the germline V gene. The V end lost 6 bases, the J end lost 4 bases, and 16 bases lay between the germline ends. This CDR3 contains 14 residues.

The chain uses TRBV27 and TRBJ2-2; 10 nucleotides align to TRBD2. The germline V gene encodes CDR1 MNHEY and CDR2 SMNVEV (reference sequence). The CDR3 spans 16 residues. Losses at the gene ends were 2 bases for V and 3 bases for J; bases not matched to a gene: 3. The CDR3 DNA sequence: TGTGCCAGCAGTTTAAGCGGGGGGGACTACACCGGGGAGCTGTTTTTT. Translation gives CASSLSGGDYTGELFF.

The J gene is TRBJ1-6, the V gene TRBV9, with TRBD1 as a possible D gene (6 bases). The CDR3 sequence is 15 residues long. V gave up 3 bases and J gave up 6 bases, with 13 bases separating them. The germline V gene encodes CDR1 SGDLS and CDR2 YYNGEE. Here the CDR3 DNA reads TGTGCCAGCAGCGGGGGGCAGGGTGCTAATTCACCCCTCCACTTT. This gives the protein CASSGGQGANSPLHF.

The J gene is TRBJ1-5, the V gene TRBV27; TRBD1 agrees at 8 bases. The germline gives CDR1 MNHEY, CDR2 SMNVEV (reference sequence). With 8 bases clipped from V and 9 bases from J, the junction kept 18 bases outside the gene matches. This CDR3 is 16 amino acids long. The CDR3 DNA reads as TGTGCCAGCTGGGACTCCGGGACAGGTGGAAATGGGCCCCAGCATTTT. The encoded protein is CASWDSGTGGNGPQHF.

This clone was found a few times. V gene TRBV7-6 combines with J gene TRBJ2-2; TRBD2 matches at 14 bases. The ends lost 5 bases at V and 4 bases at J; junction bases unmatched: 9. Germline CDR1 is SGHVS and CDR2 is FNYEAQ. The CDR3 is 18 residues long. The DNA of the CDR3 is TGTGCCAGCAGCCCAGGACTAGCGGGGGGATCGTCCACCGGGGAGCTGTTTTTT. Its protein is CASSPGLAGGSSTGELFF.

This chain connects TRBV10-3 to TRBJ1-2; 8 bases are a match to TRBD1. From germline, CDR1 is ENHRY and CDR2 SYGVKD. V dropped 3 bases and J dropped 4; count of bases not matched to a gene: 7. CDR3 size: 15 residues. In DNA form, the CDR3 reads TGTGCCATCAGTGATCGGGACAGGACCCTCTATGGCTACACCTTC. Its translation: CAISDRDRTLYGYTF.

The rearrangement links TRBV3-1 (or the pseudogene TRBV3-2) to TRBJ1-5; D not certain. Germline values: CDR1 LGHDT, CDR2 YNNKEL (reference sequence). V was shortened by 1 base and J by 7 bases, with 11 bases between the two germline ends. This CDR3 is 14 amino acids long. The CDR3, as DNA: TGTGCCAGCAGCCAAGTTGAGGGTCTACAGCCCCAGCATTTT. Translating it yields CASSQVEGLQPQHF.

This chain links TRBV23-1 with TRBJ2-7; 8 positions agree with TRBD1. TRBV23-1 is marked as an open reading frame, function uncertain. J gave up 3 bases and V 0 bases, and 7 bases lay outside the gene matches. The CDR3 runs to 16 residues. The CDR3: CASSQSGRGQIYEQYF. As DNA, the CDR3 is TGCGCCAGCAGTCAATCGGGCAGGGGGCAAATCTACGAGCAGTACTTC.

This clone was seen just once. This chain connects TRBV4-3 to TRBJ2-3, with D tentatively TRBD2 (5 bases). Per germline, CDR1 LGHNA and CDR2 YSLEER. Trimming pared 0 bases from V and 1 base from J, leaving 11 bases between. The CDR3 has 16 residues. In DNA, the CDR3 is TGCGCCAGCAGCCAAGATCCTTGGGGAGGCACAGATACGCAGTATTTT. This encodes CASSQDPWGGTDTQYF.

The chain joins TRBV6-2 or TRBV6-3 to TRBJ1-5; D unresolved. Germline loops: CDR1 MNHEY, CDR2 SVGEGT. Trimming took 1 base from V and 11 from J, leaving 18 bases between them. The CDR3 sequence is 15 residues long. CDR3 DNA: TGTGCCAGCAGTTACTACGCCAGGCCCGGTGGGGCCCAGCATTTT. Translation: CASSYYARPGGAQHF.